This TCR beta chain emerged from a study of blood T cell repertoires in COVID-19. The junction had 6 bases not matched to a gene; V was cut back by 4 bases and J by 6 bases. The length of the CDR3 is 14 residues. Germline lookup yields CDR1 MNHEY and CDR2 SMNVEV (reference sequence). Profiling relied on immunoSEQ multiplex PCR, and the TCRdb table lists in-frame clones only, not all of them. The sample has 350,000 or so clones, 92% seen once. The sequenced material came from PBMCs or T cells enriched from blood (not recorded which). The clonotype comes from a woman in her twenties or thirties who had recovered from COVID-19. This rearrangement joins TRBV27 to TRBJ1-2; 9 positions match TRBD1. The DNA of the CDR3 is TGTGCCAGCAGTTCGGGACAGGGTGTGGATGGCTACACCTTC. Amino acid sequence: CASSSGQGVDGYTF.